The next 2 T cell receptor beta chains were all read from a single sample in a study of neurological immune-mediated disorders. MiXCR was run by TCRdb on the 5' RACE reads, yielding one entry per CDR3 protein. In the table there are about 39,000 distinct CDR3 sequences, roughly 6.9% of which are singletons. Material for sequencing was CD4+ T cells from blood. The source of these receptors is a man between 45 and 60 years old in good health.

Many counts were recorded for this clonotype. This sequence joins TRBV18 and TRBJ2-7; D ambiguous. CDR3 length equals 12 residues. The germline CDR1 and CDR2 sequences are KGHSH and LQKENI. The V end lost 6 bases, the J end lost 2 bases, and 8 bases lay between the germline ends. The CDR3 sequence: CASSPWPYEQYF. Written as DNA, the CDR3 is TGTGCCAGCTCCCCCTGGCCCTACGAGCAGTACTTC.

This clonotype was seen at least ten times. The chain uses TRBV6-2 or TRBV6-3 and TRBJ2-3, with 15 bases identical to TRBD2. CDR3 length equals 19 residues. Unmatched junction bases numbered 13, after V lost 5 bases and J lost 4 bases. Germline CDR1 is MNHEY and CDR2 is SVGEGT. The CDR3 DNA reads as TGTGCCAGCAGTCCCCCCGGGACTAGCGGGAGGTTGCCACCAGATACGCAGTATTTT. Translated: CASSPPGTSGRLPPDTQYF.